This T cell receptor beta chain came from a study of shared clonotypes between healthy human individuals. Regarding the study as a whole: Larger estimated richness was generally recorded for naive subsets relative to memory subsets.

CDR3 size: 15 residues. Unmatched junction bases numbered 3, after V lost 3 bases and J lost 3 bases. Germline CDR1 KGHSH, CDR2 LQKENI. With regard to this clone: The antigen is not known.

Measured with immunoSEQ multiplex PCR; TCRdb has only the in-frame clones, and not every one. Of approximately 2,300,000 clones listed, 92% are singletons. Sequencing input: naive CD4+ T cells from PBMCs. Sample subset: CD45RA+ positively selected. This sequence was found in a man younger than 30 in good health. Some clones in this sample may be carry-over from other donors' samples. The rearrangement links TRBV18 to TRBJ1-4; 8 bases map to TRBD1. The CDR3 spells CASSPETGANEKLFF. For the CDR3, the DNA is TGTGCCAGCTCACCGGAGACAGGGGCTAATGAAAAACTGTTTTTT.